These 12 T cell receptor beta chains share one sample of origin, sequenced in a study of regulatory T cells in long-lasting Graves disease. The time point is: persistent/refractory GD, antithyroid drugs over 5 years with positive TRAb. PBMCs were the source of the RNA used for TCR sequencing. According to the study, TCR beta libraries were built with iRepertoire HTBI primers and CDR3-region Arm-PCR. A single record per CDR3 protein comes from TCRdb applying MiXCR to the multiplex PCR reads. In the table there are around 400,000 distinct CDR3 sequences, roughly 23% of which are singletons. Sequencing used peripheral blood mononuclear cells (PBMCs), obtained when the disease was refractory, from a patient treated with antithyroid drugs. These receptors originate from a female donor with Graves disease.

The J gene is TRBJ2-4, the V gene TRBV27, with 7 bases that match TRBD1. This CDR3 contains 15 residues. Germline CDR1 reads MNHEY; CDR2 reads SMNVEV (reference sequence). The V gene end was trimmed by 5 bases and the J gene end by 9 bases; junction bases not matched to a gene: 13. CDR3 nucleotides: TGTGCCAGCAGTCGACAGGGTATGATAGAAGGCATTCAGTACTTC. This codes for CASSRQGMIEGIQYF.

This clonotype has just a few counts. V and J are TRBV5-1 and TRBJ2-1, with D possibly matching TRBD2 (7 bases). The V gene's germline CDR1 is SGHRS and CDR2 YFSETQ. Trimming stripped 0 bases from V and 2 bases from J, with 9 bases between. This CDR3 has 15 amino acids. The CDR3, as DNA: TGCGCCAGCAGCTTGGTCGGGGGGCCCTACAATGAGCAGTTCTTC. Translated: CASSLVGGPYNEQFF.

There are many counts of this clonotype. This chain joins TRBV6-1 and TRBJ2-2, with D unclear. The CDR3 has 15 residues. The V gene lost 7 bases and the J gene lost 0 bases, with 12 bases spanning the gap. Germline CDR1 reads MNHNS; CDR2 reads SASEGT. CDR3 DNA: TGTGCCAGCACCTCCGGCGGAGCGAACACCGGGGAGCTGTTTTTT. Protein product: CASTSGGANTGELFF.

This chain connects TRBV9 to TRBJ1-6; 9 nucleotides align to TRBD1. J was trimmed by 10 bases and V by 0 bases; bases with no gene match: 5. Germline V gene data show CDR1 as SGDLS and CDR2 as YYNGEE. The CDR3 spans 15 residues. This CDR3 is CASSVGGTGSSPLHF. As DNA, the CDR3 is TGTGCCAGCAGCGTAGGCGGGACAGGGTCGTCACCCCTCCACTTT.

The genes are TRBV30 and TRBJ2-7; D not certain. The length of the CDR3 is 12 residues. Germline CDR1 GTSNPN, CDR2 SVGIG (reference sequence). Trimming took 3 bases from V and 1 from J, leaving 7 bases between them. The DNA of the CDR3 is TGTGCCTGGAGAACCGCTTCCTACGAGCAGTACTTC. Its protein is CAWRTASYEQYF.

A few counts support this clonotype. The V call is TRBV4-1, the J call TRBJ1-4; 7 bases align to TRBD1. V shed 3 bases, J shed 0 bases, and the junction held 7 bases outside the gene matches. The CDR3 totals 17 residues. Germline V gene data show CDR1 as MGHRA and CDR2 as YSYEKL. The CDR3 coding sequence is TGCGCCAGCAGCCAGACTTCCGGGACAGCAACTAATGAAAAACTGTTTTTT. It specifies CASSQTSGTATNEKLFF.

This clonotype was picked up many times. This chain connects TRBV7-2 to TRBJ1-5; D is possibly TRBD1 (6 bases). This CDR3 region has 14 residues. Germline V lookup: CDR1 SGHTA, CDR2 FQGNSA. Trimming shortened V by 5 bases and J by 3 bases, and 11 bases separated the two germline ends. The CDR3 nucleotides are TGTGCCAGCAGCCGAGACAGGAACAATCAGCCCCAGCATTTT. Translated, it gives CASSRDRNNQPQHF. The full variable domain, its missing parts supplied by reference TRBV7-2 and TRBJ1-5, is GAGVSQSPSNKVTEKGKDVELRCDPISGHTALYWYRQSLGQGLEFLIYFQGNSAPDKSGLPSDRFSAERTGGSVSTLTIQRTQQEDSAVYLCASSRDRNNQPQHFGDGTRLSIL.

At least ten counts were recorded for this clonotype. The V and J genes are TRBV2 and TRBJ2-7; 10 bases map to TRBD1. V trimming: 6 bases; J trimming: 4 bases; junction bases outside the gene matches: 6. Looked up from germline, CDR1 is SNHLY and CDR2 is FYNNEI. The CDR3 length is 14 residues. The CDR3 nucleotides are TGTGCCAGCAGGACAGGGGGCTTTCAGTACGAGCAGTACTTC. This encodes CASRTGGFQYEQYF.

This clonotype appeared many times. The genes are TRBV11-2 and TRBJ2-5, with TRBD2 matching 7 bases. Germline-derived CDR1 and CDR2 are SGHAT and FQNNGV. The CDR3 contains 13 residues. V dropped 4 bases and J dropped 5; count of bases not matched to a gene: 4. DNA for the CDR3: TGTGCCAGCAGCTGGGAGGGTTTGGAGACCCAGTACTTC. As protein: CASSWEGLETQYF.

The chain joins TRBV28 to TRBJ2-1; tentatively, D is TRBD2 (6 bases). From germline, CDR1 is MDHEN and CDR2 SYDVKM. V gave up 4 bases and J gave up 3 bases, with 16 bases separating them. The CDR3 sequence is 16 residues long. CDR3 sequence reads: CASSSTRDFFYNEQFF. The CDR3, as DNA: TGTGCCAGCAGTTCAACCCGGGACTTTTTCTACAATGAGCAGTTCTTC.

For this clonotype: The junction departs from the called germline gene at one end, perhaps through a read error. The V gene is TRBV6-1, the J gene TRBJ2-7, with 10 bases aligning to TRBD2. The CDR3 covers 18 residues. Germline CDR1 reads MNHNS; CDR2 reads SASEGT. This chain's CDR3 is CANSTSEQREGLSYEQYF. The CDR3 DNA sequence: TGTGCCAACAGTACCTCCGAGCAGCGGGAGGGCCTCTCCTACGAGCAGTACTTC.

This clonotype showed up many times. The rearrangement joins TRBV20-1 to TRBJ2-5; perhaps TRBD2 as D (6 bases). With 1 base removed from V and 5 bases from J, the gap between germline ends came to 11 bases. The CDR3 is made up of 13 amino acids. Germline CDR1 is DFQATT and CDR2 is SNEGSKA (reference sequence). CDR3 sequence reads: CSARVAGRETQYF. CDR3 bases: TGCAGTGCTAGAGTGGCAGGGAGGGAGACCCAGTACTTC.